This record covers a single TCR beta chain. What it recognizes is unknown. The data belong to a study of cytomegalovirus exposure and HLA in healthy donors. The germline V gene encodes CDR1 SGHRS and CDR2 YFSETQ. V was pared by 4 bases and J by 5 bases, with 15 bases between. The CDR3 has 14 residues. The donors were members of the validation cohort comprising approximately 110 subjects, separate from the roughly 600-subject first cohort. Using immunoSEQ multiplex PCR, the repertoire was profiled, and TCRdb retains in-frame clones only, with some absent. This sample has fewer than 250,000 clones, with roughly 85% found just once. Points from the study as a whole: Through in vitro validation, three CMV-associated chains were shown to be specific for CMV antigens. TCR clusters originating in the first cohort tended to co-occur in the 110 or so validation repertoires, according to a later analysis.

The specimen sequenced was PBMCs. V and J are TRBV5-1 and TRBJ1-1; no reliable D call. The sequence came from a woman aged 18-29 years in good health and CMV-seronegative. The CDR3 DNA reads as TGCGCCAGCAGCCCAGACGGCTACGGAACTGAAGCTTTCTTT. Its translation: CASSPDGYGTEAFF. The whole variable domain, remainder taken from reference TRBV5-1 and TRBJ1-1, is KAGVTQTPRYLIKTRGQQVTLSCSPISGHRSVSWYQQTPGQGLQFLFEYFSETQRNKGNFPGRFSGRQFSNSRSEMNVSTLELGDSALYLCASSPDGYGTEAFFGQGTRLTVV.